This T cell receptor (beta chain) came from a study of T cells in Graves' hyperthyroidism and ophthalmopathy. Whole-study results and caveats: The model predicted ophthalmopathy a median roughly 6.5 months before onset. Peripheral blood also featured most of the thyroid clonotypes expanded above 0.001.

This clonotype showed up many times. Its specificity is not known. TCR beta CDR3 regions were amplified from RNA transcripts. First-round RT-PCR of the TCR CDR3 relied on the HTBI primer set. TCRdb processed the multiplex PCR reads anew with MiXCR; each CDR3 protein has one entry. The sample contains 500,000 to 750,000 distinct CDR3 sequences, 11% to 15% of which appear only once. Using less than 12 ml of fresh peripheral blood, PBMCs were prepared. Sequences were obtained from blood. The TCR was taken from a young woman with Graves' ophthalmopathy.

The CDR3 DNA reads TGTGCCAGCAGCTTCTATTTGACAGCAACCTCTGGAAACACCATATATTTT. Amino acid sequence: CASSFYLTATSGNTIYF. The chain employs TRBV11-2 and TRBJ1-3; D may be TRBD1 (5 bases). V lost 3 bases, J lost 0 bases, and 15 bases lay in between. Germline values: CDR1 SGHAT, CDR2 FQNNGV. The CDR3 covers 17 residues.